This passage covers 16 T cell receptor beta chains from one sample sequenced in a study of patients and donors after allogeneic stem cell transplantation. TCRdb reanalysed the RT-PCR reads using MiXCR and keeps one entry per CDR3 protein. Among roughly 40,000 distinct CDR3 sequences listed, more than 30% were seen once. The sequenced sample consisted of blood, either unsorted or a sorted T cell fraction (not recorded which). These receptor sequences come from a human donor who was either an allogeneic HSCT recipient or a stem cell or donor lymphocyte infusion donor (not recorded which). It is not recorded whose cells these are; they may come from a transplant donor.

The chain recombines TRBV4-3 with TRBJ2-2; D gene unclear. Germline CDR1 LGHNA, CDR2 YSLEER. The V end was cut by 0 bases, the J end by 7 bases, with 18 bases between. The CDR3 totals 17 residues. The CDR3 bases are TGCGCCAGCAGCCAAGATTCGGGCTGGGGATCCGGCGGGGAGCTGTTTTTT. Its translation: CASSQDSGWGSGGELFF.

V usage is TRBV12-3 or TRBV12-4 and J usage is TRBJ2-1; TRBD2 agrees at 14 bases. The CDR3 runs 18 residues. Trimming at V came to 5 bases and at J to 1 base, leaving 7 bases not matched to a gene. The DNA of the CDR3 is TGTGCCAGCAGTCCGACTAGCGGGAGGGCGAGATCCTACAATGAGCAGTTCTTC. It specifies CASSPTSGRARSYNEQFF.

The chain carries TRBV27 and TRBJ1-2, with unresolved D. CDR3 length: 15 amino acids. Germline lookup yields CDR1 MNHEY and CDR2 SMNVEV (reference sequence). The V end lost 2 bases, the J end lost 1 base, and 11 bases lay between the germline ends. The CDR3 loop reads CASSLTGHLNYGYTF. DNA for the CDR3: TGTGCCAGCAGTTTAACCGGGCATCTTAACTATGGCTACACCTTC.

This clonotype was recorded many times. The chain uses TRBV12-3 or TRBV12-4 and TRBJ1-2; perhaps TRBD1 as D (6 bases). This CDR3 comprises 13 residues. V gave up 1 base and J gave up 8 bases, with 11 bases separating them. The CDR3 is CASSLGSRGGYTF. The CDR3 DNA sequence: TGTGCCAGCAGTTTAGGGTCGAGGGGGGGCTACACCTTC.

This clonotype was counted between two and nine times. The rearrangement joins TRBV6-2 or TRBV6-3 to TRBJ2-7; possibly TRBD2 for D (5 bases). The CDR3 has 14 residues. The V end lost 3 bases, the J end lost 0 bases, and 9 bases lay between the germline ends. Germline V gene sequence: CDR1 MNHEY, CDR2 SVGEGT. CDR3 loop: CASSYRTGSYEQYF. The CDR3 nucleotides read TGTGCCAGCAGTTATCGGACTGGCTCCTACGAGCAGTACTTC.

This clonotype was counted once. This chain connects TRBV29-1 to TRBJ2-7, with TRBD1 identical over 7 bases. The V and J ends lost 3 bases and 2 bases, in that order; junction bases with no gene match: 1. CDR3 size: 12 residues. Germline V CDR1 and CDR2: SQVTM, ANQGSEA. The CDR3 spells CSVEGQTYEQYF. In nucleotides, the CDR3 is TGCAGCGTTGAGGGACAGACCTACGAGCAGTACTTC.

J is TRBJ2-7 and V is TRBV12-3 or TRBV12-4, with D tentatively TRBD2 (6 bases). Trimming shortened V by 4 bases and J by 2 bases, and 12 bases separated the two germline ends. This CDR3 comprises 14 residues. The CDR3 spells CASSYSGAAYEQYF. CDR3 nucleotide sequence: TGTGCCAGCAGTTATAGCGGCGCGGCCTACGAGCAGTACTTC.

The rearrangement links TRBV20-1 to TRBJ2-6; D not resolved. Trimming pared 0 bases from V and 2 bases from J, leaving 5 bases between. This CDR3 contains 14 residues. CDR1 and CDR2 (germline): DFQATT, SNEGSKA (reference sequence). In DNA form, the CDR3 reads TGCAGTGCTAGAGATCTGGCTGGGGCCAACGTCCTGACTTTC. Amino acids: CSARDLAGANVLTF.

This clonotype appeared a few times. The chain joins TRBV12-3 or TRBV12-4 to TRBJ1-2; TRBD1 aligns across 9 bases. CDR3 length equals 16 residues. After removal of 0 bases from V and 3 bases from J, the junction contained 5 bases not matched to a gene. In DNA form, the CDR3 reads TGTGCCAGCAGTTTAGCGCGTGGGACAGGGCACTATGGCTACACCTTC. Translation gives CASSLARGTGHYGYTF.

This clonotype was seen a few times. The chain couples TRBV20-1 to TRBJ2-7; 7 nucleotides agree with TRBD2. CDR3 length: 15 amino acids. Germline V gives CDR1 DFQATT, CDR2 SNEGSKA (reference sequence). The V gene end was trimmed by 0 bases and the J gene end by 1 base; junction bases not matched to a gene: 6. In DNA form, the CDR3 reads TGCAGTGCTAGAGATCAAACCGGGAGGTCCTACGAGCAGTACTTC. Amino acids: CSARDQTGRSYEQYF.

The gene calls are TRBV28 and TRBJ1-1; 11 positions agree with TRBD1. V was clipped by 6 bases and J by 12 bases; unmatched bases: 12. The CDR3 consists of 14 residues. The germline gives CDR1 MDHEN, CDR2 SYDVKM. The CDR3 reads CASRRTGGLLSPFF. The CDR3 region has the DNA TGTGCCAGCAGACGGACAGGGGGCCTCCTTAGCCCTTTCTTT.

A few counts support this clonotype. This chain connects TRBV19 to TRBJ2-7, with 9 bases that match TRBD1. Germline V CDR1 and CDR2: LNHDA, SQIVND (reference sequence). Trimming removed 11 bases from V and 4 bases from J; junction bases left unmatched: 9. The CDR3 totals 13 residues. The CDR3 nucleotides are TGTGCCTCCGCTCCGGGACAGGGATACGAGCAGTACTTC. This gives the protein CASAPGQGYEQYF. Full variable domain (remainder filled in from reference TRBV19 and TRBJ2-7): DGGITQSPKYLFRKEGQNVTLSCEQNLNHDAMYWYRQDPGQGLRLIYYSQIVNDFQKGDIAEGYSVSREKKESFPLTVTSAQKNPTAFYLCASAPGQGYEQYFGPGTRLTVT.

The CDR3 region is CASSIGGAGELFF. The CDR3 DNA reads TGTGCCAGCAGCATCGGTGGCGCCGGGGAGCTGTTTTTT. V gene TRBV21-1 combines with J gene TRBJ2-2. TRBV21-1 is labeled a pseudogene. The CDR3 spans 13 residues.

This chain's CDR3 is CASSHRQGADQPQHF. CDR3 nucleotide sequence: TGCGCCAGCAGCCATCGACAGGGGGCGGATCAGCCCCAGCATTTT. The V gene is TRBV4-1, the J gene TRBJ1-5; 10 positions agree with TRBD1. Germline CDR1 is MGHRA and CDR2 is YSYEKL. There are 15 residues in the CDR3. The J segment lost 5 bases and the V segment lost 3 bases, leaving 4 bases of the junction unmatched.

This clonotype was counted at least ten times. The CDR3 protein is CASSQRENQPQHF. As DNA, the CDR3 is TGCGCCAGCAGCCAAAGGGAGAATCAGCCCCAGCATTTT. This rearrangement joins TRBV4-1 to TRBJ1-5; no clear D gene. CDR3 length equals 13 residues. V was trimmed by 2 bases and J by 4 bases, leaving 6 bases between them. CDR1 is MGHRA, CDR2 YSYEKL, per germline.

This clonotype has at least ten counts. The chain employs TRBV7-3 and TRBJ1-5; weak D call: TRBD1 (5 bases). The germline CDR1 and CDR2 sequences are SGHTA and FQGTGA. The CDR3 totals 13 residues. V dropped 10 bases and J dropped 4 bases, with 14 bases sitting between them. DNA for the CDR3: TGTGCCACCTCGGCAGGGATGAATCAGCCCCAGCATTTT. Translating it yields CATSAGMNQPQHF. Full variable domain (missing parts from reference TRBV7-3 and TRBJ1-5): GAGVSQTPSNKVTEKGKYVELRCDPISGHTALYWYRQSLGQGPEFLIYFQGTGAADDSGLPNDRFFAVRPEGSVSTLKIQRTERGDSAVYLCATSAGMNQPQHFGDGTRLSIL.